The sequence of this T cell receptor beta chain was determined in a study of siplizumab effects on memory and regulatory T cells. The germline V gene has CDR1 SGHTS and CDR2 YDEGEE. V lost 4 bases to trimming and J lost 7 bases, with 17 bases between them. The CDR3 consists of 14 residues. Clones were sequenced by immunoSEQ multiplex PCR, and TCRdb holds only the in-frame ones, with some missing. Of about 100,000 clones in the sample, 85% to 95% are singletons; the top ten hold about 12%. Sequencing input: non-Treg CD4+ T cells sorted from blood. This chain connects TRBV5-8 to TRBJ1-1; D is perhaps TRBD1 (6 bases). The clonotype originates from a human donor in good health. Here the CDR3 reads CASSRRTDSGEAFF. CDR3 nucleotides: TGTGCCAGCAGCCGACGGACAGACTCGGGTGAAGCTTTCTTT.